This T cell receptor (beta chain) was identified during a study of neurological immune-mediated disorders. Regarding the study as a whole: HTLV-1-associated myelopathy ranked highest for TCR clonal expansion and multiple sclerosis lowest, beneath healthy controls.

Volunteers from a blood bank in Maryland, USA, made up the healthy controls. Over 170 million TCR-beta sequences (from 15-18 subjects) were yielded by each sequencing run. A single record per CDR3 protein comes from TCRdb applying MiXCR to the 5' RACE reads. The sample holds roughly 16,000 distinct CDR3 sequences, 9% seen once. The sample holds many counts of this clonotype. Antigen: not known. Germline CDR1 SQVTM, CDR2 ANQGSEA. V was clipped by 7 bases and J by 8 bases, with 11 bases between them. The CDR3 spans 11 residues. V gene TRBV29-1 combines with J gene TRBJ1-4; no firm D call. The source is a man aged 50 to 60 in good health. The sequencing sample was made of CD8+ T cells from blood. CDR3 residues: CSAGLREKLFF. The CDR3, as DNA: TGCAGCGCCGGGCTTCGGGAAAAACTGTTTTTT. The entire variable domain, with the rest obtained from reference TRBV29-1 and TRBJ1-4, is as follows: SAVISQKPSRDICQRGTSLTIQCQVDSQVTMMFWYRQQPGQSLTLIATANQGSEATYESGFVIDKFPISRPNLTFSTLTVSNMSPEDSSIYLCSAGLREKLFFGSGTQLSVL.